This TCR beta chain was documented in a study of blood T cell repertoires in COVID-19. Study as a whole: Both acute and convalescent COVID-19 samples were obtained from the United States, Italy and Spain. PBMCs, B-cell-depleted T cells, or T cells provided the cDNA or gDNA that made up the material.

Per the original data handling: Quantification of nucleated cells was approximated via reference gene primer amplification. Some clones are missing from TCRdb's copy, which holds only in-frame ones; the method was immunoSEQ multiplex PCR. The DNA gave D and trimming, while V, J and clone size come from that table. The sample holds about 180,000 clones, 80% to 90% seen once. Trimming shortened V by 10 bases and J by 0 bases, and 12 bases separated the two germline ends. The germline gives CDR1 KGHDR, CDR2 SFDVKD. The CDR3 is 13 amino acids. The sample holds a few counts of this clone. The sample was peripheral blood. The receptor's source is a man aged 40-49 years with active or convalescent COVID-19. The chain combines TRBV24-1 with TRBJ2-7; D is perhaps TRBD1 (5 bases). The CDR3 loop is CATVDNDSYEQYF. Written as DNA, the CDR3 is TGTGCCACGGTGGACAACGACTCCTACGAGCAGTACTTC.